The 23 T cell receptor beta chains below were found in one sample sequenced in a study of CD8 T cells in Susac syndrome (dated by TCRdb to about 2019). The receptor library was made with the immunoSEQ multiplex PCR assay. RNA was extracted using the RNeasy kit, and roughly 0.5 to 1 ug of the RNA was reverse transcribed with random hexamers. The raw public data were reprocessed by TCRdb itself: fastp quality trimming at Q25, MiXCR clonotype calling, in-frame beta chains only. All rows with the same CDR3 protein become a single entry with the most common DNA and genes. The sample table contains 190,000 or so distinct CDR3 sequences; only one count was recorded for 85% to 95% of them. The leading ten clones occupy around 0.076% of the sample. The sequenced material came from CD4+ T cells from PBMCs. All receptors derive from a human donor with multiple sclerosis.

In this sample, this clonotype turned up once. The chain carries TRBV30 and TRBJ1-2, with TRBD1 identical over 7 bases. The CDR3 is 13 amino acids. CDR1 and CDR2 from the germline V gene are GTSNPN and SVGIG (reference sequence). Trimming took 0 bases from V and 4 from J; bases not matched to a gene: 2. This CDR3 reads CAWSVQGSYGYTF. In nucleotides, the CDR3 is TGTGCCTGGAGTGTACAGGGGTCCTATGGCTACACCTTC.

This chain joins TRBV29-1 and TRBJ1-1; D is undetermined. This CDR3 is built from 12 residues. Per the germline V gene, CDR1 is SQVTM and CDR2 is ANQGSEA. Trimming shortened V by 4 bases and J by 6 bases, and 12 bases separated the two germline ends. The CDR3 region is CSVATSVAEAFF. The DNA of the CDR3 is TGCAGCGTTGCCACGAGCGTCGCTGAAGCTTTCTTT. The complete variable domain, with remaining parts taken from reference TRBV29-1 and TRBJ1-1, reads SAVISQKPSRDICQRGTSLTIQCQVDSQVTMMFWYRQQPGQSLTLIATANQGSEATYESGFVIDKFPISRPNLTFSTLTVSNMSPEDSSIYLCSVATSVAEAFFGQGTRLTVV.

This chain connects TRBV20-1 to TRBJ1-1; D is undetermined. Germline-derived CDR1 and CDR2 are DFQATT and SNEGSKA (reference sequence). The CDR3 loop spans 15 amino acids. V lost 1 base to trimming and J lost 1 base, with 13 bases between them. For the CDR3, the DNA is TGCAGTGCTAGAGGACTCGAAAGAGGGAACACTGAAGCTTTCTTT. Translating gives CSARGLERGNTEAFF.

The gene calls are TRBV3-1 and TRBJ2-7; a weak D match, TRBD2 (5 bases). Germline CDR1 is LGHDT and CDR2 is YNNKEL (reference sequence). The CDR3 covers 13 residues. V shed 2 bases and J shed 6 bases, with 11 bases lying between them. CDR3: CASSQKVAGEQYV. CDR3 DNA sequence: TGTGCCAGCAGCCAAAAGGTTGCGGGCGAGCAGTACGTC.

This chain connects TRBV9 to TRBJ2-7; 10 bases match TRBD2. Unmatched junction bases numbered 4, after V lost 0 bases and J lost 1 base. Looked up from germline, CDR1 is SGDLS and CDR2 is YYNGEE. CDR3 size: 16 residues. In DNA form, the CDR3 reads TGTGCCAGCAGCGTAGGAAGCGGGGGGGATTCCTACGAGCAGTACTTC. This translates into CASSVGSGGDSYEQYF.

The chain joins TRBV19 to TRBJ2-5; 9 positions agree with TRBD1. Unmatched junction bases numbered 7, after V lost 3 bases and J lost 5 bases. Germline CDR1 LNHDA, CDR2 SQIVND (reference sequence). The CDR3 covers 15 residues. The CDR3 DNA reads TGTGCCAGTAGTATTATGGGACAGGGTTCGGAGACCCAGTACTTC. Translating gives CASSIMGQGSETQYF. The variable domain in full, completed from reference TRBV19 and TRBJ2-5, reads DGGITQSPKYLFRKEGQNVTLSCEQNLNHDAMYWYRQDPGQGLRLIYYSQIVNDFQKGDIAEGYSVSREKKESFPLTVTSAQKNPTAFYLCASSIMGQGSETQYFGPGTRLLVL.

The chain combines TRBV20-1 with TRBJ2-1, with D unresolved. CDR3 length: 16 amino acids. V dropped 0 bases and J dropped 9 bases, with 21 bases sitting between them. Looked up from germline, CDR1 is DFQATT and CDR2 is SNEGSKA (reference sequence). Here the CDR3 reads CSARDTRRIESSEQFF. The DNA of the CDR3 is TGCAGTGCTAGAGATACGCGGCGGATCGAGTCTAGTGAGCAGTTCTTC.

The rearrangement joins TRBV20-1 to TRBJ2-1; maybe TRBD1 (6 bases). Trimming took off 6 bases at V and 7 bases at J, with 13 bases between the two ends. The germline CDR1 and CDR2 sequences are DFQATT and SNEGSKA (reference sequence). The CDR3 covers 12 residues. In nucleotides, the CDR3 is TGCAGTGCAAGAACAGGGTTTAATGAGCAGTTCTTC. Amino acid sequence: CSARTGFNEQFF.

CDR3 in amino acids: CASSQDPGDSYNEQFF. In DNA form, the CDR3 reads TGTGCCAGCAGCCAAGATCCCGGTGATTCCTACAATGAGCAGTTCTTC. The chain links TRBV4-2 to TRBJ2-1; D unresolved. This CDR3 is 16 amino acids long. Trimming removed 0 bases at V and 1 base at J, with 10 bases between. Looked up from germline, CDR1 is LGHNA and CDR2 is YNFKEQ.

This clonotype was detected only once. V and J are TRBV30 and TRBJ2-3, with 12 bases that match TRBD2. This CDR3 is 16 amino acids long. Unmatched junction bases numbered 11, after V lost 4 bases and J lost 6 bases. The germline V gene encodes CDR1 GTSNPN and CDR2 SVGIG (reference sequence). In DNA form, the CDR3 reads TGTGCCTGGACCCCAAAACTAGCGGGGGGCAAGGATACGCAGTATTTT. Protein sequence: CAWTPKLAGGKDTQYF.

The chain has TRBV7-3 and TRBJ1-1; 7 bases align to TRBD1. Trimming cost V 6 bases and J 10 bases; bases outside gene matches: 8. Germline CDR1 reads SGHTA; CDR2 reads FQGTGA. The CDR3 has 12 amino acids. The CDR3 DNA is TGTGCCAGCAGTCCTGACAGGGTTGTAGCTTTCTTT. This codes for CASSPDRVVAFF.

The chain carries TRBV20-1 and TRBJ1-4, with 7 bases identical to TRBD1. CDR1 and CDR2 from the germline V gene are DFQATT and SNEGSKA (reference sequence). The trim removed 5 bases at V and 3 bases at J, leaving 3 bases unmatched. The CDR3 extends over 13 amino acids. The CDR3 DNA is TGCAGTGCTTACAGGGGAGCTAATGAAAAACTGTTTTTT. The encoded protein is CSAYRGANEKLFF.

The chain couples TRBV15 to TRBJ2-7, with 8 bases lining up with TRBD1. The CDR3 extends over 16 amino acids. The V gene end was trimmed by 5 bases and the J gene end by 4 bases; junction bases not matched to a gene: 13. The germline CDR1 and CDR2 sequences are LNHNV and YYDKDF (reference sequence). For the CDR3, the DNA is TGTGCCACCAGCTCTAAGACCACCGGGACAGGATACGAGCAGTACTTC. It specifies CATSSKTTGTGYEQYF.

CDR3 nucleotide sequence: TGTGCCAGCAGTCGGAGTCCGGGCCTAATCTCCTACGAGCAGTACTTC. Amino acids: CASSRSPGLISYEQYF. V and J are TRBV27 and TRBJ2-7; the D is unclear. The germline gives CDR1 MNHEY, CDR2 SMNVEV (reference sequence). The V end was cut by 5 bases, the J end by 0 bases, with 17 bases between. The CDR3 totals 16 residues.

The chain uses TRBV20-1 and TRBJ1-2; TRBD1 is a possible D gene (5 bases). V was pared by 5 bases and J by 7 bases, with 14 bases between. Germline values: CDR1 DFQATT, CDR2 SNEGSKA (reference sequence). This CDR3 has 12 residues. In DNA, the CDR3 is TGCAGTGCTCTAACCCAGGGTGTTGGCTACACCTTC. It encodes CSALTQGVGYTF.

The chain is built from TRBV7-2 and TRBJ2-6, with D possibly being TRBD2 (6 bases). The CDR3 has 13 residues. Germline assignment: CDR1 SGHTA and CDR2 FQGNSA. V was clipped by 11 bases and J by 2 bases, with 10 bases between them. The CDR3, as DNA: TGTGCCGTCCCGGGGGCTGGGGCCAACGTCCTGACTTTC. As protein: CAVPGAGANVLTF.

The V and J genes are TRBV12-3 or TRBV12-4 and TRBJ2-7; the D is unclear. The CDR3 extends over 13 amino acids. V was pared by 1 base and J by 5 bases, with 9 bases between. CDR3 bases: TGTGCCAGCAGTTTAGGGCTATCCGACGAGCAGTACTTC. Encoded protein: CASSLGLSDEQYF.

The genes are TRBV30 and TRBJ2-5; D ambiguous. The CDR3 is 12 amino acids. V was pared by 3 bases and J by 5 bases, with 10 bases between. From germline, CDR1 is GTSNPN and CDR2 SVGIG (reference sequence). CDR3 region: CAWSDRWETQYF. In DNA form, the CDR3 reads TGTGCCTGGAGCGACCGCTGGGAGACCCAGTACTTC. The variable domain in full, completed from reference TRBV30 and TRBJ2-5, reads SQTIHQWPATLVQPVGSPLSLECTVEGTSNPNLYWYRQAAGRGLQLLFYSVGIGQISSEVPQNLSASRPQDRQFILSSKKLLLSDSGFYLCAWSDRWETQYFGPGTRLLVL.

This CDR3 is CASRPPGSDEQFF. The CDR3 nucleotides read TGTGCCAGCAGGCCCCCCGGCTCCGATGAGCAGTTCTTC. V gene TRBV7-2 combines with J gene TRBJ2-1; D gene ambiguous. CDR3 size: 13 residues. CDR1 and CDR2 from the germline V gene are SGHTA and FQGNSA. V was cut by 6 bases and J by 8 bases, with 14 bases left in between.

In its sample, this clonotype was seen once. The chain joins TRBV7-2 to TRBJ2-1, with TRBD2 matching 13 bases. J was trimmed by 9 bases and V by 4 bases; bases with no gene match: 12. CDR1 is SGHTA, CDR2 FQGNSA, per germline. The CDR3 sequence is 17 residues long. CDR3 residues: CASSSGLAGSTLGEQFF. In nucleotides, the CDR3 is TGTGCCAGCAGCTCGGGACTAGCGGGGAGTACACTGGGTGAGCAGTTCTTC.

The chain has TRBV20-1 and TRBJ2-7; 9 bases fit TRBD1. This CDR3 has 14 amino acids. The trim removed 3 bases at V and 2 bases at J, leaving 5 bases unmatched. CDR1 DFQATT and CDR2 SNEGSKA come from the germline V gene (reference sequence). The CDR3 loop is CSARPGQGTYEQYF. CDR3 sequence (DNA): TGCAGTGCTAGGCCGGGACAGGGTACCTACGAGCAGTACTTC.

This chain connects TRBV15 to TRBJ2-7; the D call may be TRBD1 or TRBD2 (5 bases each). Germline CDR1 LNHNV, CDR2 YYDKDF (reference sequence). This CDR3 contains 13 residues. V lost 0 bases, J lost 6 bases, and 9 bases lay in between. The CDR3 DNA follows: TGTGCCACCAGCAGAGAGATAGGGACCGAGCAGTACGTC. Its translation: CATSREIGTEQYV.

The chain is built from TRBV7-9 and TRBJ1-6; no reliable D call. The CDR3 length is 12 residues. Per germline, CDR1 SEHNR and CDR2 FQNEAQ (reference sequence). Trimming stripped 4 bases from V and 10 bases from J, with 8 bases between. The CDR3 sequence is CASSSPGSPLHF. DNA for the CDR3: TGTGCCAGCAGCTCCCCAGGATCACCCCTCCACTTT.